The 11 T cell receptor beta chains in this list originate from one sample, sequenced in a study of beta chain features in type 1 diabetes. The study reverse transcribed the entire isolated RNA, so it sequenced expressed TCRB transcripts. Measured with immunoSEQ multiplex PCR; TCRdb has only the in-frame clones, and not every one. The sample includes approximately 140,000 clones, less than 9% of them seen just once. The sequenced sample was central memory CD4+ T cells from blood. These receptors all stem from a woman between 25 and 40 years old in good health.

There are a few counts of this clone. The chain is built from TRBV7-6 and TRBJ2-5, with 7 positions matching TRBD1. V lost 5 bases, J lost 4 bases, and 7 bases stayed unmatched. The CDR3 loop spans 14 amino acids. Looked up from germline, CDR1 is SGHVS and CDR2 is FNYEAQ. DNA of the CDR3: TGTGCCAGCAGCGCCGGGACAGCGAGAGAGACCCAGTACTTC. Translation: CASSAGTARETQYF.

This clone was seen more than once but under ten times. The chain recombines TRBV7-9 with TRBJ2-5; 7 nucleotides agree with TRBD2. Germline V gives CDR1 SEHNR, CDR2 FQNEAQ (reference sequence). V gave up 2 bases and J gave up 10 bases; unmatched junction bases: 4. The CDR3 is 12 residues long. CDR3 nucleotide sequence: TGTGCCAGCAGCTTATTGGGGGGGGACCAGTACTTC. Encoded protein: CASSLLGGDQYF.

This clone was seen more than once but under ten times. CDR3 in amino acids: CASSRQQGSNQPQHF. CDR3 sequence (DNA): TGTGCCAGCAGCCGCCAACAGGGGAGCAATCAGCCCCAGCATTTT. This chain joins TRBV4-2 and TRBJ1-5, with 7 bases that match TRBD1. This CDR3 is built from 15 residues. Germline trimming cut 4 bases from V and 1 base from J; bases unmatched to any gene: 4. The germline gives CDR1 LGHNA, CDR2 YNFKEQ.

There are a few counts of this clone. The chain carries TRBV19 and TRBJ2-1, with 7 nucleotides matching TRBD2. CDR3 length equals 15 residues. V trimming: 9 bases; J trimming: 4 bases; junction bases outside the gene matches: 12. Germline V gives CDR1 LNHDA, CDR2 SQIVND (reference sequence). In DNA, the CDR3 is TGTGCCAGCCGAGAGGGCGGGAGTGGTTACAATGAGCAGTTCTTC. It codes for CASREGGSGYNEQFF.

This clone has more than one count but fewer than ten. The rearrangement links TRBV29-1 to TRBJ1-1, with D perhaps matching TRBD1 (6 bases). This CDR3 is built from 12 residues. The V and J ends lost 4 bases and 9 bases respectively, with 15 bases between them. Germline-derived CDR1 and CDR2 are SQVTM and ANQGSEA. In nucleotides, the CDR3 is TGCAGCGTTGCCTCCCAGGGGCCTAAAGCTTTCTTT. Its translation: CSVASQGPKAFF. Drawing the rest from reference TRBV29-1 and TRBJ1-1, the complete variable domain is SAVISQKPSRDICQRGTSLTIQCQVDSQVTMMFWYRQQPGQSLTLIATANQGSEATYESGFVIDKFPISRPNLTFSTLTVSNMSPEDSSIYLCSVASQGPKAFFGQGTRLTVV.

The genes are TRBV12-5 and TRBJ2-1; 12 bases fit TRBD2. V shed 2 bases and J 7 bases; nucleotides not matched to a gene: 3. Germline CDR1 is LGHNT and CDR2 is FRNRAP. The CDR3 has 15 residues. CDR3 nucleotides: TGTGCTAGTGGTTTGACTAGCGGGAGGAAGAATGAGCAGTTCTTC. This codes for CASGLTSGRKNEQFF.

This clone was seen more than once but under ten times. The chain employs TRBV9 and TRBJ2-3; TRBD2 matches 9 bases. From germline, CDR1 is SGDLS and CDR2 YYNGEE. CDR3 length equals 17 residues. V trimming: 3 bases; J trimming: 4 bases; junction bases outside the gene matches: 12. CDR3 loop: CASSGAGSGSPADTQYF. For the CDR3, the DNA is TGTGCCAGCAGCGGGGCTGGTAGCGGGAGTCCCGCAGATACGCAGTATTTT.

J is TRBJ2-7 and V is TRBV7-2; 11 nucleotides agree with TRBD2. The CDR3 has 16 residues. Germline values: CDR1 SGHTA, CDR2 FQGNSA. V lost 6 bases, J lost 4 bases, and 11 bases stayed unmatched. The CDR3 sequence is CASSHARGLAEYEQYF. The CDR3 nucleotides are TGTGCCAGCAGTCACGCCCGGGGACTAGCGGAGTACGAGCAGTACTTC.

Remarks on this clone: Sequence at one end of the junction differs from germline and may be a read error. J is TRBJ1-3 and V is TRBV4-3; 9 bases are shared with TRBD1. The CDR3 totals 15 residues. Germline V gives CDR1 LGHNA, CDR2 YSLEER. CDR3 nucleotide sequence: TGCGCCAGCAGCCAACGGGGACAGGGTGGAGACACCATATATTTT. Amino acid sequence: CASSQRGQGGDTIYF.

This clone has just a few counts. The chain uses TRBV2 and TRBJ1-2; D uncertain. Trimming took off 7 bases at V and 8 bases at J, with 5 bases between the two ends. This CDR3 contains 9 residues. CDR1 and CDR2 (germline): SNHLY, FYNNEI. The CDR3 is CASNAGYTF. The DNA of the CDR3 is TGTGCCAGCAACGCGGGCTACACCTTC.

This clone was seen more than once but under ten times. This chain links TRBV18 with TRBJ1-6; 10 bases match TRBD1. The V gene end was trimmed by 2 bases and the J gene end by 7 bases; junction bases not matched to a gene: 2. This CDR3 contains 15 residues. Germline V CDR1 and CDR2: KGHSH, LQKENI. The CDR3 DNA is TGTGCCAGCTCACCAATGGGACAGGGGAATTCACCCCTCCACTTT. This codes for CASSPMGQGNSPLHF. Supplemented by reference TRBV18 and TRBJ1-6, the full variable domain reads NAGVMQNPRHLVRRRGQEARLRCSPMKGHSHVYWYRQLPEEGLKFMVYLQKENIIDESGMPKERFSAEFPKEGPSILRIQQVVRGDSAAYFCASSPMGQGNSPLHFGNGTRLTVT.